The 18 T cell receptor beta chains below were found in one sample sequenced in a study of blood T cell repertoires in COVID-19. The protocol was immunoSEQ multiplex PCR, while the TCRdb copy is restricted to in-frame clones and leaves out a portion. The table shows 410,000 or so clones, with roughly 85% occurring only once. The sample consisted of peripheral blood. The receptors come from a woman younger than 45 with active or convalescent COVID-19.

The chain employs TRBV19 and TRBJ1-3; D not certain. V was trimmed by 3 bases and J by 0 bases, leaving 6 bases between them. Germline CDR1 LNHDA, CDR2 SQIVND (reference sequence). The CDR3 length is 14 residues. The CDR3 sequence: CASSIGVSGNTIYF. CDR3 bases: TGTGCCAGTAGTATCGGAGTCTCTGGAAACACCATATATTTT.

In DNA form, the CDR3 reads TGTGCCAGCAGTCGGGCAACTAGCGGGAGGGCCCAACGGAATGAGCAGTTCTTC. This codes for CASSRATSGRAQRNEQFF. The chain carries TRBV27 and TRBJ2-1; 13 bases match TRBD2. V was clipped by 5 bases and J by 7 bases; unmatched bases: 14. The CDR3 contains 18 residues. CDR1 MNHEY and CDR2 SMNVEV come from the germline V gene (reference sequence).

This sequence joins TRBV27 and TRBJ1-1; D is undetermined. The CDR3 has 14 amino acids. Trimming took off 5 bases at V and 7 bases at J, with 17 bases between the two ends. Germline CDR1 reads MNHEY; CDR2 reads SMNVEV (reference sequence). CDR3 sequence: CASSPIAGYFEAFF. The CDR3 DNA sequence: TGTGCCAGCAGTCCGATTGCGGGCTACTTTGAAGCTTTCTTT.

J is TRBJ2-5 and V is TRBV10-2; D is perhaps TRBD2 (7 bases). Germline assignment: CDR1 WSHSY and CDR2 SAAADI. The CDR3 is 15 residues long. V dropped 1 base and J dropped 9 bases, with 18 bases sitting between them. DNA of the CDR3: TGCGCCAGCAGTGAGTTGGGGTGGACTAGGGGGGCCCAGTACTTC. Protein sequence: CASSELGWTRGAQYF.

The chain is built from TRBV11-2 and TRBJ2-7; 8 bases line up with TRBD1. The CDR3 spans 15 residues. After removal of 3 bases from V and 2 bases from J, the junction contained 6 bases not matched to a gene. The V gene's germline CDR1 is SGHAT and CDR2 FQNNGV. Here the CDR3 DNA reads TGTGCCAGCAGCTTTACGACAGGGGAGACCTACGAGCAGTACTTC. Protein: CASSFTTGETYEQYF.

V gene TRBV28 combines with J gene TRBJ2-1, with 10 bases that match TRBD2. Looked up from germline, CDR1 is MDHEN and CDR2 is SYDVKM. The CDR3 runs to 15 residues. Unmatched junction bases numbered 3, after V lost 3 bases and J lost 4 bases. The CDR3 spells CASSFPSGGYNEQFF. In DNA form, the CDR3 reads TGTGCCAGCAGTTTTCCTAGCGGGGGTTACAATGAGCAGTTCTTC.

V usage is TRBV2 and J usage is TRBJ1-1; no reliable D call. Per the germline V gene, CDR1 is SNHLY and CDR2 is FYNNEI. The germline V and J ends were trimmed by 9 bases and 3 bases, with 11 bases remaining between them. The CDR3 covers 12 residues. In nucleotides, the CDR3 is TGTGCCAGTCACAACGGGTACACTGAAGCTTTCTTT. It translates to CASHNGYTEAFF.

The rearrangement uses TRBV7-9 and TRBJ1-2; no clear D gene. The CDR3 spans 15 residues. Germline CDR1 and CDR2: SEHNR and FQNEAQ (reference sequence). V was pared by 5 bases and J by 8 bases, with 21 bases between. The CDR3 protein is CASSQTGSHGLGYTF. The DNA of the CDR3 is TGTGCCAGCAGCCAAACGGGTTCCCACGGTCTCGGCTACACCTTC.

This chain joins TRBV3-1 (or the pseudogene TRBV3-2) and TRBJ1-2, with a weak D call TRBD1 (5 bases). The germline V and J ends were trimmed by 8 bases and 2 bases, with 12 bases remaining between them. From germline, CDR1 is LGHDT and CDR2 YNNKEL (reference sequence). The CDR3 loop spans 13 amino acids. DNA for the CDR3: TGTGCCAGCGCGGGGGGTGCCAACTATGGCTACACCTTC. Residues: CASAGGANYGYTF.

The chain links TRBV14 to TRBJ2-3, with a weak D call TRBD2 (5 bases). The CDR3 contains 17 residues. Germline loops: CDR1 SGHDN, CDR2 FVKESK. V lost 0 bases to trimming and J lost 1 base, with 14 bases between them. In nucleotides, the CDR3 is TGTGCCAGCAGCCAAGATTCGGCTAGCTTGGGCACAGATACGCAGTATTTT. Its protein product is CASSQDSASLGTDTQYF. Based on the CDR3 plus reference TRBV14 and TRBJ2-3, the full variable domain is EAGVTQFPSHSVIEKGQTVTLRCDPISGHDNLYWYRRVMGKEIKFLLHFVKESKQDESGMPNNRFLAERTGGTYSTLKVQPAELEDSGVYFCASSQDSASLGTDTQYFGPGTRLTVL.

This sequence joins TRBV6-5 and TRBJ1-2; D not certain. Germline values: CDR1 MNHEY, CDR2 SVGAGI. The length of the CDR3 is 13 residues. V shed 8 bases and J shed 2 bases, with 12 bases lying between them. The CDR3 here is CASLLAGNYGYTF. CDR3 DNA: TGTGCCAGCCTTTTAGCCGGGAACTATGGCTACACCTTC.

The chain joins TRBV7-6 to TRBJ2-1, with D tentatively TRBD2 (6 bases). The CDR3 loop spans 14 amino acids. Trimming pared 0 bases from V and 4 bases from J, leaving 7 bases between. The germline gives CDR1 SGHVS, CDR2 FNYEAQ. The CDR3 region is CASSLAGGYNEQFF. The CDR3 region has the DNA TGTGCCAGCAGCTTAGCGGGGGGATACAATGAGCAGTTCTTC.

The J gene is TRBJ2-5, the V gene TRBV25-1, with D tentatively TRBD2 (6 bases). Per the germline V gene, CDR1 is MGHDK and CDR2 is SYGVNS. The CDR3 is 13 amino acids. Trimming stripped 3 bases from V and 1 base from J, with 6 bases between. Here the CDR3 reads CASSERGQETQYF. CDR3 bases: TGTGCCAGCAGTGAGCGGGGCCAAGAGACCCAGTACTTC. Complete variable domain (other parts from reference TRBV25-1 and TRBJ2-5): EADIYQTPRYLVIGTGKKITLECSQTMGHDKMYWYQQDPGMELHLIHYSYGVNSTEKGDLSSESTVSRIRTEHFPLTLESARPSHTSQYLCASSERGQETQYFGPGTRLLVL.

V is TRBV10-3 and J is TRBJ1-1; 7 bases are a match to TRBD1. This CDR3 has 16 residues. Trimming cost V 1 base and J 2 bases; bases outside gene matches: 7. Germline CDR1 is ENHRY and CDR2 is SYGVKD. CDR3: CAISEWDTGVNTEAFF. CDR3 DNA: TGTGCCATCAGTGAGTGGGATACAGGGGTAAACACTGAAGCTTTCTTT.

The chain couples TRBV4-1 to TRBJ1-1; D uncertain. V was trimmed by 2 bases and J by 4 bases, leaving 8 bases between them. The length of the CDR3 is 13 residues. Per germline, CDR1 MGHRA and CDR2 YSYEKL. The CDR3 here is CASSQTLSTEAFF. The CDR3 DNA is TGCGCCAGCAGCCAAACCCTAAGCACTGAAGCTTTCTTT.

The genes are TRBV2 and TRBJ2-5; D not resolved. CDR1 and CDR2 from the germline V gene are SNHLY and FYNNEI. The CDR3 consists of 14 residues. The V end lost 2 bases, the J end lost 5 bases, and 12 bases lay between the germline ends. The CDR3 here is CASSEIPVEETQYF. The CDR3 DNA sequence: TGTGCCAGCAGTGAAATCCCGGTGGAGGAGACCCAGTACTTC.

This clone was recorded only once. The genes are TRBV7-8 and TRBJ1-1, with D perhaps TRBD1 (6 bases). Trimming removed 1 base from V and 8 bases from J, with 14 bases in between. The CDR3 spans 14 residues. Germline V gives CDR1 SGHVS, CDR2 FQNEAQ. This chain's CDR3 is CASSLDRAPAEAFF. The DNA for the CDR3 is TGTGCCAGCAGCTTAGACAGGGCACCCGCGGAAGCTTTCTTT.

The chain couples TRBV15 to TRBJ2-3, with TRBD1 matching 8 bases. V was clipped by 0 bases and J by 3 bases; unmatched bases: 8. The CDR3 contains 17 residues. Germline V lookup: CDR1 LNHNV, CDR2 YYDKDF (reference sequence). The CDR3 DNA is TGTGCCACCAGCAGAGATCGCAGGGGGCACGATACAGATACGCAGTATTTT. This sequence encodes CATSRDRRGHDTDTQYF.